This TCR beta chain was recovered during a study of OX40 agonist ivuxolimab in advanced cancers. Study in general: The dose-escalation group included hepatocellular carcinoma, melanoma, renal cell carcinoma and head and neck cancer.

Study-level findings and limits: Expanded clones belonging to CD8+ T cells outnumbered, on average, those of CD4+.

CDR1 is MNHEY and CDR2 is SVGAGI in the germline V gene. This CDR3 has 14 amino acids. V lost 6 bases, J lost 4 bases, and 7 bases stayed unmatched. Regarding this clone: The target antigen is unknown.

Produced via immunoSEQ multiplex PCR; TCRdb's table is partial and in-frame only. Of 70,000 to 85,000 clones listed, 80% to 90% are singletons. This clonotype was sampled from an adult with an advanced solid tumor such as melanoma, head and neck, liver or kidney cancer. The sample consisted of CD4+ or CD8+ T cells sorted from blood, taken in a trial of the OX40 agonist ivuxolimab. The chain joins TRBV6-5 to TRBJ2-5, with 8 bases identical to TRBD2. CDR3 amino acids: CASRPRGGIETQYF. DNA for the CDR3: TGTGCCAGCAGACCTCGGGGGGGTATAGAGACCCAGTACTTC.